Each of the 2 T cell receptor beta chains below was sequenced from the same sample in a study of T cells expressing NK-cell markers. TCRdb processed the 5' RACE reads again and assigns one entry to each CDR3 protein, with no DNA. The sample's table shows a few hundred thousand distinct CDR3 sequences. Sequencing was done on a sample of blood T cells: a sorted CD56 or NKG2C T cell subset, CD4+ or CD8+ T cells, or bulk PBMC T cells (not recorded which). The source is a man younger than 30 in good health.

The chain carries TRBV12-3 or TRBV12-4 and TRBJ2-7. The CDR3 length is 15 residues. The CDR3 loop is CASSLWPDGTYEQYF.

The rearrangement uses TRBV6-1 and TRBJ2-3; TCRdb's D call, TRBD1, is unchecked because there is no DNA. The CDR3 has 15 residues. Germline-derived CDR1 and CDR2 are MNHNS and SASEGT. The CDR3 spells CASRPTGAEEDTQYF.